The 27 T cell receptor beta chains listed next were all sequenced from one sample in a study of shared clonotypes between healthy human individuals (dated by TCRdb to the early 2020s). Preparation of the library involved the immunoSEQ multiplex PCR assay. This immuneACCESS table, as held by TCRdb, lists in-frame sequences with V and J called but not all clones. Of the missing ones, under half trace to an unresolved V gene in checked studies; the others have no known cause. The sample includes about half a million clones, with 78% observed a single time. The ten largest clones represent about 12% of the sample. The sequencing input was PBMCs. The receptors were gathered from a woman aged 40 to 55 in good health. Some clones in this sample may be carry-over from other donors' samples.

This chain joins TRBV5-4 and TRBJ2-5; D remains ambiguous. TRBJ2-7 matches the DNA end more closely, so the J call is doubtful. The CDR3 totals 13 residues. CDR1 is SGHNT, CDR2 YYREEE, per germline (reference sequence). CDR3 coding DNA: TGTGCCAGCAGCTTGGCAGGATCATACGAGCAGTACTTC. Its translation: CASSLAGSYEQYF.

The genes are TRBV9 and TRBJ2-7; 10 positions agree with TRBD2. The CDR3 covers 14 residues. Germline trimming cut 3 bases from V and 5 bases from J; bases unmatched to any gene: 5. Germline V gene data show CDR1 as SGDLS and CDR2 as YYNGEE. The CDR3 DNA reads as TGTGCCAGCAGCGCTAGCGGGAGAGGTAACGAGCAGTACTTC. Translation: CASSASGRGNEQYF.

This clone has a single count. V usage is TRBV5-5 and J usage is TRBJ1-5; 10 bases are shared with TRBD1. Germline values: CDR1 SGHKS, CDR2 YYEKEE (reference sequence). Trimming took 4 bases from V and 6 from J; bases not matched to a gene: 7. CDR3 length equals 15 residues. The CDR3 DNA is TGTGCCAGCAGCCAGACAGGGGGCGAAAGTCAGCCCCAGCATTTT. Its translation is CASSQTGGESQPQHF.

The chain is built from TRBV9 and TRBJ1-1; D unclear. The CDR3 spans 15 residues. The germline gives CDR1 SGDLS, CDR2 YYNGEE. V gave up 3 bases and J gave up 1 base, with 13 bases separating them. CDR3 DNA sequence: TGTGCCAGCAGCGGAAGGAGTACCGAGAACACTGAAGCTTTCTTT. This codes for CASSGRSTENTEAFF. Filled out from reference TRBV9 and TRBJ1-1, the complete variable domain reads DSGVTQTPKHLITATGQRVTLRCSPRSGDLSVYWYQQSLDQGLQFLIQYYNGEERAKGNILERFSAQQFPDLHSELNLSSLELGDSALYFCASSGRSTENTEAFFGQGTRLTVV.

The V call is TRBV27, the J call TRBJ1-1; perhaps TRBD1 as D (5 bases). The ends were cut back, 7 bases at V and 4 bases at J, with 13 bases in the middle. The CDR3 loop spans 13 amino acids. Germline values: CDR1 MNHEY, CDR2 SMNVEV (reference sequence). The CDR3 is CASKVGGGTEAFF. CDR3 sequence (DNA): TGTGCCAGCAAGGTCGGGGGAGGCACTGAAGCTTTCTTT.

The chain links TRBV19 to TRBJ2-5; 11 positions agree with TRBD1. Germline assignment: CDR1 LNHDA and CDR2 SQIVND (reference sequence). This CDR3 has 15 residues. The J segment lost 3 bases and the V segment lost 7 bases, leaving 7 bases of the junction unmatched. Here the CDR3 DNA reads TGTGCCAGTACTCTCGGGACAGGGGGAGAAGAGACCCAGTACTTC. Its translation: CASTLGTGGEETQYF.

The chain joins TRBV12-2 to TRBJ2-7; the table's D call, TRBD2, was not checked against the DNA. TRBV12-2 corresponds to a pseudogene. This CDR3 has 18 amino acids. The CDR3 region has the DNA TGTGCAAGTCGCTTTTCGACTGTGCCGGGACTAGCGGGATGCGAGCAGTACTTC. It yields the protein CASRFSTVPGLAGCEQYF.

V is TRBV29-1 and J is TRBJ2-2; D not certain. Trimming cost V 4 bases and J 1 base, with 10 bases left between them. The CDR3 extends over 14 amino acids. Per germline, CDR1 SQVTM and CDR2 ANQGSEA. This CDR3 is CSVVSLQNTGELFF. In nucleotides, the CDR3 is TGCAGCGTTGTTTCCCTACAGAACACCGGGGAGCTGTTTTTT.

This clone was counted only a few times. The chain links TRBV7-9 to TRBJ2-3; 7 positions agree with TRBD2. V dropped 5 bases and J dropped 1; count of bases not matched to a gene: 9. Per the germline V gene, CDR1 is SEHNR and CDR2 is FQNEAQ (reference sequence). The CDR3 contains 16 residues. The CDR3 loop reads CASSPKTSRGTDTQYF. In nucleotides, the CDR3 is TGTGCCAGCAGCCCTAAGACTAGCAGGGGCACAGATACGCAGTATTTT.

The rearrangement uses TRBV11-2 and TRBJ2-1, with 10 bases that match TRBD2. The CDR3 is made up of 15 amino acids. After removal of 8 bases from V and 8 bases from J, the junction contained 12 bases not matched to a gene. Germline loops: CDR1 SGHAT, CDR2 FQNNGV. As DNA, the CDR3 is TGTGCCAGCCTCGTGGGGACTAGCGATCTATATGAGCAGTTCTTC. Amino acid sequence: CASLVGTSDLYEQFF.

This chain links TRBV7-7 with TRBJ2-1; TRBD2 is a possible D gene (6 bases). There are 13 residues in the CDR3. With 4 bases removed from V and 9 bases from J, the gap between germline ends came to 13 bases. CDR1 and CDR2 (germline): SSHAT, FNYEAQ (reference sequence). As DNA, the CDR3 is TGTGCCAGCAGCTCACGACTAGGCAGTGAGCAGTTCTTC. It specifies CASSSRLGSEQFF.

For this clone: An end of the junction differs from the germline gene, which may be a read error. Other DNA variants within this sample encode the same CDR3. CDR3 protein: CASSRTGGANTEAFF. CDR3 DNA sequence: TGTGCCAGTAGCAGGACAGGGGGCGCAAACACGGAAGCTTTCTTT. The chain uses TRBV19 and TRBJ1-1; 11 bases agree with TRBD1. The CDR3 is 15 residues long. Germline loops: CDR1 LNHDA, CDR2 SQIVND (reference sequence).

V and J are TRBV6-5 and TRBJ2-5, with D maybe TRBD2 (6 bases). V was trimmed by 2 bases and J by 10 bases, leaving 20 bases between them. The CDR3 length is 15 residues. CDR1 MNHEY and CDR2 SVGAGI come from the germline V gene. The CDR3 reads CASSYAGGEYVNQYF. The CDR3 coding sequence is TGTGCCAGCAGTTACGCCGGAGGGGAGTACGTGAACCAGTACTTC.

The V call is TRBV4-3, the J call TRBJ1-2, with unresolved D. The CDR3 consists of 15 residues. Germline assignment: CDR1 LGHNA and CDR2 YSLEER. V dropped 3 bases and J dropped 4 bases, with 15 bases sitting between them. This CDR3 is CASSQTGPGGYGYTF. CDR3 DNA sequence: TGCGCCAGCAGCCAGACCGGCCCCGGCGGCTATGGCTACACCTTC.

The chain is built from TRBV12-2 and TRBJ2-5; the table's TRBD2 call for D was not verified on the DNA. The J call may not be correct, given that the DNA end is closer to TRBJ2-7. TRBV12-2 is a listed pseudogene. There are 16 residues in the CDR3. CDR3 region: CASRLSRTSGDYEQYF. The CDR3 DNA follows: TGTGCAAGTCGCCTTAGTAGGACTAGCGGGGATTACGAGCAGTACTTC.

J is TRBJ2-6 and V is TRBV6-1, with 8 bases identical to TRBD1. The junction had 10 bases not matched to a gene; V was cut back by 0 bases and J by 0 bases. The length of the CDR3 is 20 residues. Germline V gene sequence: CDR1 MNHNS, CDR2 SASEGT. The CDR3 DNA reads as TGTGCCAGCAGTGAAGCGCAAGGGACAGGAGCATTCTCTGGGGCCAACGTCCTGACTTTC. As protein: CASSEAQGTGAFSGANVLTF.

This chain uses TRBV29-1 with TRBJ2-7; weak D call: TRBD1 (5 bases). Looked up from germline, CDR1 is SQVTM and CDR2 is ANQGSEA. The CDR3 length is 13 residues. Trimming removed 2 bases from V and 0 bases from J, with 8 bases in between. The CDR3: CSVELQGSYEQYF. For the CDR3, the DNA is TGCAGCGTTGAACTGCAGGGCTCCTACGAGCAGTACTTC.

The chain combines TRBV7-9 with TRBJ2-3; tentatively, D is TRBD2 (5 bases). CDR1 is SEHNR and CDR2 is FQNEAQ in the germline V gene (reference sequence). The V end lost 7 bases, the J end lost 0 bases, and 17 bases lay between the germline ends. The CDR3 runs 16 residues. This CDR3 is CASTDGNRLSTDTQYF. The CDR3 DNA follows: TGTGCCAGCACAGACGGGAACCGTCTCAGCACAGATACGCAGTATTTT. Complete variable domain (other parts from reference TRBV7-9 and TRBJ2-3): DTGVSQNPRHKITKRGQNVTFRCDPISEHNRLYWYRQTLGQGPEFLTYFQNEAQLEKSRLLSDRFSAERPKGSFSTLEIQRTEQGDSAMYLCASTDGNRLSTDTQYFGPGTRLTVL.

The genes are TRBV18 and TRBJ2-5; possibly TRBD1 for D (5 bases). Deletions cut 3 bases from V and 2 bases from J, with 7 bases between. The germline gives CDR1 KGHSH, CDR2 LQKENI. This CDR3 region has 13 residues. Here the CDR3 DNA reads TGTGCCAGCTCACCGCAGGGTCAAGAGACCCAGTACTTC. This gives the protein CASSPQGQETQYF. The variable domain in full, completed from reference TRBV18 and TRBJ2-5, reads NAGVMQNPRHLVRRRGQEARLRCSPMKGHSHVYWYRQLPEEGLKFMVYLQKENIIDESGMPKERFSAEFPKEGPSILRIQQVVRGDSAAYFCASSPQGQETQYFGPGTRLLVL.

The chain combines TRBV29-1 with TRBJ2-5, with 10 bases identical to TRBD1. The tail of the sequence fits TRBJ2-7 better, so the J call may be wrong. This CDR3 contains 14 residues. Germline CDR1 reads SQVTM; CDR2 reads ANQGSEA. DNA for the CDR3: TGCAGCGTTAAACCGTCGGGACAGGGGACCGAGCAGTACTTC. This sequence encodes CSVKPSGQGTEQYF.

This clone showed up just a few times. The chain uses TRBV4-2 and TRBJ2-1; no definite D call. Germline V gives CDR1 LGHNA, CDR2 YNFKEQ. Trimming pared 0 bases from V and 8 bases from J, leaving 8 bases between. This CDR3 is 13 amino acids long. CDR3 nucleotides: TGTGCCAGCAGCCAAGATCTTGGGTATGAGCAGTTCTTC. This sequence encodes CASSQDLGYEQFF.

V is TRBV19 and J is TRBJ1-4; no firm D call. The germline CDR1 and CDR2 sequences are LNHDA and SQIVND (reference sequence). The V and J ends lost 3 bases and 8 bases respectively, with 10 bases between them. The CDR3 is 13 residues long. Written as DNA, the CDR3 is TGTGCCAGTAGTATCGGGCTGTGGGAAAAACTGTTTTTT. Translated: CASSIGLWEKLFF.

A word on this clone: Other DNA sequences of this sample code for an identical CDR3. The chain has TRBV18 and TRBJ2-2; D is unclear. Germline V gene data show CDR1 as KGHSH and CDR2 as LQKENI. V was shortened by 0 bases and J by 1 base, with 6 bases between the two germline ends. This CDR3 has 15 amino acids. Here the CDR3 DNA reads TGTGCCAGCTCACCACCGGTCGGGAACACCGGGGAGCTGTTTTTT. Translated: CASSPPVGNTGELFF.

This clone was picked up one time. This rearrangement joins TRBV9 to TRBJ1-1; TRBD1 might be the D (5 bases). Germline V gene sequence: CDR1 SGDLS, CDR2 YYNGEE. This CDR3 has 15 residues. Trimming stripped 4 bases from V and 4 bases from J, with 17 bases between. The CDR3, as DNA: TGTGCCAGCAGCCCCTTCGGGGGATTAGGCACTGAAGCTTTCTTT. It encodes CASSPFGGLGTEAFF.

In its sample, this clone was seen a few times. The rearrangement joins TRBV14 to TRBJ1-2; the D gene is possibly TRBD1 (6 bases). Germline assignment: CDR1 SGHDN and CDR2 FVKESK. This CDR3 has 15 amino acids. Trimming stripped 3 bases from V and 8 bases from J, with 19 bases between. The DNA of the CDR3 is TGTGCCAGCAGCCAGCCCGGGACACTTGGGAGGGGCTACACCTTC. The encoded protein is CASSQPGTLGRGYTF.

The genes are TRBV6-6 and TRBJ1-1, with TRBD1 matching over 9 bases. CDR1 is MNHNY and CDR2 is SVGAGI in the germline V gene (reference sequence). Trimming removed 2 bases from V and 8 bases from J; junction bases left unmatched: 6. The CDR3 extends over 14 amino acids. CDR3 protein: CASSYHRQGEEAFF. Here the CDR3 DNA reads TGTGCCAGCAGTTACCACCGACAGGGGGAGGAAGCTTTCTTT.

This rearrangement joins TRBV6-5 to TRBJ1-5, with D uncertain. The CDR3 covers 15 residues. Germline V gives CDR1 MNHEY, CDR2 SVGAGI. V lost 0 bases and J 2 bases, leaving 8 bases between the germline ends. The CDR3, as DNA: TGTGCCAGCAGTTACTCGAGTGGGGGCAATCAGCCCCAGCATTTT. Protein: CASSYSSGGNQPQHF.